What follows is one T cell receptor (beta chain) and its context. Repertoires were generated with immunoSEQ multiplex PCR, while TCRdb's copy carries only in-frame clones and drops some. The table includes 44,000 or so clones, approximately 91% detected once. These data belong to a study of OX40 agonist ivuxolimab in advanced cancers. The source of this sequence is an adult with an advanced solid tumor such as melanoma, head and neck, liver or kidney cancer. The sequencing here drew on CD4+ or CD8+ T cells sorted from blood, taken in a trial of the OX40 agonist ivuxolimab.

In nucleotides, the CDR3 is TGTGCCACCGATGCCCAACTAGCGGGAGCGGGGACCCAGTACTTC. Translation gives CATDAQLAGAGTQYF. The chain has TRBV15 and TRBJ2-5, with 11 positions matching TRBD2. Germline V CDR1 and CDR2: LNHNV, YYDKDF (reference sequence). The V gene end was trimmed by 8 bases and the J gene end by 7 bases; junction bases not matched to a gene: 12. The CDR3 totals 15 residues.